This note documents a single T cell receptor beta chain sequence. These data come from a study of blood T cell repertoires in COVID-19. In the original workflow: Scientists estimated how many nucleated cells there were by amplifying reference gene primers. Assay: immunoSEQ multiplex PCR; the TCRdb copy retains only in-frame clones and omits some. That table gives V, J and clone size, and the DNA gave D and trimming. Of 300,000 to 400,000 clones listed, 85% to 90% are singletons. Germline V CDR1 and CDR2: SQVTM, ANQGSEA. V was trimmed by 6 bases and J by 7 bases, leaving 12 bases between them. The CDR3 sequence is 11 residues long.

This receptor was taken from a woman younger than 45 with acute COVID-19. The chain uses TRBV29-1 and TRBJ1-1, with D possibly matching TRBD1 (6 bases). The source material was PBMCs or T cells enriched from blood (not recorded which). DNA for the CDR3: TGCAGCGTCGGTCGACAGGTTGAAGCTTTCTTT. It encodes CSVGRQVEAFF.